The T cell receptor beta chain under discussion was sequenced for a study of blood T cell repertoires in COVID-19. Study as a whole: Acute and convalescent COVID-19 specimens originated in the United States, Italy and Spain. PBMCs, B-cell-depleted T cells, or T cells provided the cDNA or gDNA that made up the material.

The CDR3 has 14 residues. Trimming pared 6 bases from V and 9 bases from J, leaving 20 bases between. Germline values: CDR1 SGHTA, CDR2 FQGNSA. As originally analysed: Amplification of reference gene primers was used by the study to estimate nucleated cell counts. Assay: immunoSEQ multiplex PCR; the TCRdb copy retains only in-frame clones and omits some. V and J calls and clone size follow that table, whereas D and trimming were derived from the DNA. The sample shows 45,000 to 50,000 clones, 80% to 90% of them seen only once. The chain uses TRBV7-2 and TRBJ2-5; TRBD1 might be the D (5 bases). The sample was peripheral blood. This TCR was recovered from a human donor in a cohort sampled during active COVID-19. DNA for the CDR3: TGTGCCAGCAGTCCCGGCAGGGAAATCCCAGCCCAGTACTTC. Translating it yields CASSPGREIPAQYF.